The T cell receptor beta chain under discussion was sequenced for a study of CD8 T cells in Susac syndrome (dated by TCRdb to the late 2010s). As for the study more broadly: Among the Susac syndrome patients who were sequenced, clinically active disease was present in six and clinical remission was observed in fewer than 10. Repertoire sequencing was used to test whether CD8+ T cell activation and differentiation in Susac syndrome was antigen driven. At blood withdrawal, Susac syndrome patients were therapy-naive, treated with corticosteroids (with IVIg additionally given to some), or treated with IVIg alone.

RNA was extracted using the RNeasy kit, and about 0.45 to 1 ug of the RNA was reverse transcribed with random hexamers. The immunoSEQ multiplex PCR assay, which covers 54 Vbeta and 13 Jbeta segments, was used to amplify TCR beta CDR3 regions. PCR amplification bias was corrected by using a synthetic template baseline for primer optimization and computational correction. The published analysis was carried out like this. Reads were annotated to V, D and J genes according to IMGT and were analyzed with immunoSEQ Analyzer, with only productive sequences retained. To calculate clonality, Shannon entropy was normalized by log2 of the number of productive unique sequences and then subtracted from one. For each patient and control, public and private clones were evaluated among the 100 most prevalent clones. Susac-specific clones were defined as absent from healthy and MS cohorts, some 1,000 published viral clones and other ImmuneACCESS disease sequences. TCRdb trimmed the raw reads at Q25, called clones with MiXCR and kept productive beta chains. Each entry is one CDR3 protein sequence, shown with its most common DNA and genes. Clone size and V and J calls follow TCRdb, not the original study. The sample includes 210,000 or so distinct CDR3 sequences, with roughly 93% observed a single time. The ten largest clones represent approximately 0.15% of the sample.

Peripheral blood CD8+ and CD4+ T cells from healthy donors, Susac syndrome patients and multiple sclerosis patients were profiled by high-throughput TCR beta sequencing. Recently defined diagnostic criteria for definite or probable disease were met by the Susac syndrome patients. CD8+ TEMRA cells were enriched by FACS, while bulk CD8+ and CD4+ T cells were purified by magnetic negative isolation. Blood was collected in EDTA tubes and processed within 24 hours, with PBMCs isolated through density gradient centrifugation. PBMCs intended for TCR sequencing were cryopreserved in liquid nitrogen and were subsequently thawed in a 37 degrees C water bath. A purity of at least 90% was achieved for sorted or isolated CD4+, CD8+ and CD8+ TEMRA cells. What the research found in general, with its limitations: The number of individuals in the TCR sequencing and HLA analysis was acknowledged as relatively small. In patients with Susac syndrome, the CD4+ T cell repertoire showed no detectable clonal expansion.

Concerning this clonotype itself: Its antigen remains undetermined. No qualities accompany the bases; no much larger clone lies one base away.

Trimming removed 6 bases from V and 2 bases from J; the gene matches leave 9 bases unexplained. The CDR3 contains 15 residues, cysteine and phenylalanine counted. The kept DNA is CDR3 alone, 45 bases in frame from the first base. The germline V gene provides CDR1 MDHEN and CDR2 SYDVKM. The specimen was CD4+ T cells from PBMCs. This chain joins TRBV28 to TRBJ2-5; 7 central nucleotides agree with TRBD1. The clonotype was recovered from a human donor with Susac syndrome. The CDR3 region: CASSETGTAQETQYF. The DNA reads TGTGCCAGCAGCGAGACCGGGACAGCGCAAGAGACCCAGTACTTC.